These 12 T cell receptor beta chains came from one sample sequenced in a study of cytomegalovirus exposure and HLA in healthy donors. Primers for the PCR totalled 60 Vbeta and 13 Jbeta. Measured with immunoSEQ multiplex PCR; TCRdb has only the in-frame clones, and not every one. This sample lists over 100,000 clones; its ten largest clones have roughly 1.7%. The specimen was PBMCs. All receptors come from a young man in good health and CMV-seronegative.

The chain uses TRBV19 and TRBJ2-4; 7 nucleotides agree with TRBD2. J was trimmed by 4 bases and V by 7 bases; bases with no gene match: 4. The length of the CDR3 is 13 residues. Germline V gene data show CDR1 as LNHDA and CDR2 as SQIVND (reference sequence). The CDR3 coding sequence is TGTGCCAGTATGGGCGGGGGTAAAAACATTCAGTACTTC. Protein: CASMGGGKNIQYF.

CDR3 residues: CASSFGGSPDTQYF. The CDR3 DNA reads as TGTGCCAGCAGTTTCGGGGGGAGCCCAGATACGCAGTATTTT. The rearrangement uses TRBV28 and TRBJ2-3; 7 bases are shared with TRBD2. Trimming cost V 3 bases and J 4 bases; bases outside gene matches: 4. This CDR3 comprises 14 residues. The germline CDR1 and CDR2 sequences are MDHEN and SYDVKM.

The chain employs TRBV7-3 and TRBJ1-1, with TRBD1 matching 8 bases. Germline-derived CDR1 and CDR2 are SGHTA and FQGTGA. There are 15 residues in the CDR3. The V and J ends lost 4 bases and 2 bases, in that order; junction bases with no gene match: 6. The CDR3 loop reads CASSSQGGENTEAFF. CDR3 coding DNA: TGTGCCAGCAGCTCACAGGGGGGGGAAAACACTGAAGCTTTCTTT.

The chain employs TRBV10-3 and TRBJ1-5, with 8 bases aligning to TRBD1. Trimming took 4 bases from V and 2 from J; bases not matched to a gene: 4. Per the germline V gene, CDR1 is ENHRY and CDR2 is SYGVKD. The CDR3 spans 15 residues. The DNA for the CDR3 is TGTGCCATCAGTGCGGACAGGGTTGGCAATCAGCCCCAGCATTTT. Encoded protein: CAISADRVGNQPQHF.

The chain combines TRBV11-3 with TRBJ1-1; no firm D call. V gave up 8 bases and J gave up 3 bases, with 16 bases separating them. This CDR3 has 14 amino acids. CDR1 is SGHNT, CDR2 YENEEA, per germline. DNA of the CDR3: TGTGCCAGCCGCAACGGGTTCGGGGACACTGAAGCTTTCTTT. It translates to CASRNGFGDTEAFF.

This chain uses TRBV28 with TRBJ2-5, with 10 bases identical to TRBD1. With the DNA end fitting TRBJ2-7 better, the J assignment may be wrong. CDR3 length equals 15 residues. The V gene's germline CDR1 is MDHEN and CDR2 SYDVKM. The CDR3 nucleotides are TGTGCCGCGGAGGGGGTAGGGACAGGGGAGTACGAGCAGTACTTC. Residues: CAAEGVGTGEYEQYF.

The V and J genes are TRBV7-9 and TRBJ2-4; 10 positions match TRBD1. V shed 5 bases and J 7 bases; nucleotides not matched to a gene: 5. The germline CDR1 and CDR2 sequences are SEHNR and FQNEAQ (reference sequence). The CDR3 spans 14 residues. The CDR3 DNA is TGTGCCAGCAGCGGAGACAGGGGGCAGAACATTCAGTACTTC. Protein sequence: CASSGDRGQNIQYF.

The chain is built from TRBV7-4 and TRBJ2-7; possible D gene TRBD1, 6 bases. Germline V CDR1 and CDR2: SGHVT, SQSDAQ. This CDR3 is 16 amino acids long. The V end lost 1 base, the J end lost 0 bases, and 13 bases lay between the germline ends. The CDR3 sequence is CASSLGRQVHSYEQYF. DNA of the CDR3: TGTGCCAGCAGCTTAGGGAGACAGGTTCACTCCTACGAGCAGTACTTC.

CDR3 residues: CASSPQGGTGELFF. The DNA for the CDR3 is TGTGCCAGCAGCCCACAGGGGGGAACCGGGGAGCTGTTTTTT. V usage is TRBV7-3 and J usage is TRBJ2-2, with 8 bases aligning to TRBD1. The CDR3 covers 14 residues. J was trimmed by 5 bases and V by 5 bases; bases with no gene match: 4. CDR1 SGHTA and CDR2 FQGTGA come from the germline V gene.

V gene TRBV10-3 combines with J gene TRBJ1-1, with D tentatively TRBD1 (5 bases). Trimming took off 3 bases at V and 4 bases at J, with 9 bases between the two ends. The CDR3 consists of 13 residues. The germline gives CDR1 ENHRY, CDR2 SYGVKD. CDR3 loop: CAISDGGGTEAFF. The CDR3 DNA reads TGTGCCATCAGTGATGGGGGGGGCACTGAAGCTTTCTTT.

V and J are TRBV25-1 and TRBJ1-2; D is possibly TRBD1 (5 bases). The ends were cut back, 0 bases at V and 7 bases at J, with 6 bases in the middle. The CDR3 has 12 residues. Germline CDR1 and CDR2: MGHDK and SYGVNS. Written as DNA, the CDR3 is TGTGCCAGCAGTGAATACAGGGCTGGCTACACCTTC. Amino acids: CASSEYRAGYTF.

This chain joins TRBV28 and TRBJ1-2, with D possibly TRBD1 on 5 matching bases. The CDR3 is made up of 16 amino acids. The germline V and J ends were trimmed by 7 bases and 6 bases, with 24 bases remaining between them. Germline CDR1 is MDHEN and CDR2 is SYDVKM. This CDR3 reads CASIQPAGRGLNGYTF. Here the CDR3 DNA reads TGTGCCAGCATACAACCGGCAGGGAGGGGTCTTAATGGCTACACCTTC.